This T cell receptor (beta chain) emerged from a study of identical twins. Points from the study as a whole: The study based its conclusions on cross-sectional statistical analysis and did not follow the same donors.

One entry per CDR3 protein, called by TCRdb with MiXCR from the 5' RACE reads. The top ten clones hold about 0.3% of a sample with 1,800,000 or so distinct CDR3 sequences, around 29% of them seen once. The germline V and J ends were trimmed by 1 base and 5 bases, with 8 bases remaining between them. The CDR3 loop spans 13 amino acids. CDR1 is LGHNA, CDR2 YNFKEQ, per germline. This clonotype was found many times. Its target is unknown. The origin of this receptor is a newborn girl in good health. V and J are TRBV4-2 and TRBJ2-5, with D possibly matching TRBD2 (5 bases). The material sequenced was cord blood. CDR3 protein: CASSQGRSETQYF. CDR3 DNA sequence: TGTGCCAGCAGCCAAGGGAGGTCGGAGACCCAGTACTTC.